This entry features one T cell receptor beta chain sequence. Its antigen is undetermined. This PCR relied on a set of 60 Vbeta primers and 13 Jbeta primers. Generated by immunoSEQ multiplex PCR, the TCRdb table keeps only in-frame clones and is missing some. The sample shows roughly 150,000 clones, 81% of them seen only once. These data are taken from a study of cytomegalovirus exposure and HLA in healthy donors. General study results and limits: Several V segments, TRBV6-2 and TRBV6-3 among them, could not be told apart and were dropped. There were 150 or so TCR beta chains listed as cytomegalovirus-associated.

CDR3 length: 12 amino acids. Germline CDR1 is MNHNY and CDR2 is SVGAGI (reference sequence). J gave up 7 bases and V 7 bases, and 6 bases lay outside the gene matches. The chain links TRBV6-6 to TRBJ1-2; 7 bases line up with TRBD1. The sequence derives from a woman aged 18-35 years in good health and CMV-seronegative. Material: PBMCs. The CDR3 reads CASNGGGGGYTF. DNA of the CDR3: TGTGCCAGCAACGGAGGGGGCGGTGGCTACACCTTC.